The T cell receptor beta chain under discussion was sequenced for a study of T cells in Graves' hyperthyroidism and ophthalmopathy. RNA transcripts gave rise to amplified TCR beta CDR3 regions. First-round RT-PCR of the TCR CDR3 relied on the HTBI primer set. TCRdb used MiXCR to reprocess the multiplex PCR reads, holding one entry per CDR3 protein. Among 250,000 or so distinct CDR3 sequences listed, approximately 14% were seen once. Germline V gene sequence: CDR1 SGHAT, CDR2 FQNNGV. This CDR3 is 15 amino acids long. V was trimmed by 3 bases and J by 7 bases, leaving 16 bases between them. This clonotype was recorded at least ten times.

This TCR was recovered from a woman in her 50s with Graves' hyperthyroidism that later progressed to Graves' ophthalmopathy. The chain joins TRBV11-2 to TRBJ2-1, with D perhaps TRBD1 (6 bases). Material: blood. The CDR3 protein is CASSFLGGSGNEQFF. The CDR3, as DNA: TGTGCCAGCAGCTTTTTAGGGGGTTCTGGGAATGAGCAGTTCTTC.